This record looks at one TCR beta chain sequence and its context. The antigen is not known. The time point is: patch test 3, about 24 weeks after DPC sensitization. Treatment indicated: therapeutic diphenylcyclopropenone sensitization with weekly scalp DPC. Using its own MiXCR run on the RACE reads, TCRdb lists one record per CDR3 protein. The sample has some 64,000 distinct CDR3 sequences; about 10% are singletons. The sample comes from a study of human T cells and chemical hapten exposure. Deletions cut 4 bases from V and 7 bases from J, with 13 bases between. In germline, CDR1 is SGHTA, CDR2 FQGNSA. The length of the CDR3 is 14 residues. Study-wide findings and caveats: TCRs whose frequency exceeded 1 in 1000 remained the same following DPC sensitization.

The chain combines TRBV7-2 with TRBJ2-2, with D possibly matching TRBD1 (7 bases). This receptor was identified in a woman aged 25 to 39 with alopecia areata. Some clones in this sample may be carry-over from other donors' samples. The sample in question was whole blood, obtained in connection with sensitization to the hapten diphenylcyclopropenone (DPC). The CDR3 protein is CASSYGTAGGELFF. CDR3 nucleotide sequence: TGTGCCAGCAGCTACGGGACAGCGGGCGGGGAGCTGTTTTTT.